What follows are 13 T cell receptor beta chains derived from one specimen sequenced in a study of shared clonotypes between healthy human individuals. Clones were sequenced by immunoSEQ multiplex PCR, and TCRdb holds only the in-frame ones, with some missing. This table has about 1 million clones, around 76% appearing once. Sequenced material: memory CD4+ T cells sorted from blood. Subset noted: CD45RA-negative fraction. Receptors originate from a man between 18 and 35 years old in good health.

This clone was found once. The genes are TRBV15 and TRBJ2-1; 7 nucleotides agree with TRBD1. The CDR3 loop spans 17 amino acids. Trimming at V came to 0 bases and at J to 0 bases, leaving 5 bases not matched to a gene. The germline V gene has CDR1 LNHNV and CDR2 YYDKDF (reference sequence). The CDR3 is CATSRDNAGGSYNEQFF. The CDR3 region has the DNA TGTGCCACCAGCAGAGATAATGCAGGGGGCTCCTACAATGAGCAGTTCTTC. Filled out from reference TRBV15 and TRBJ2-1, the complete variable domain reads DAMVIQNPRYQVTQFGKPVTLSCSQTLNHNVMYWYQQKSSQAPKLLFHYYDKDFNNEADTPDNFQSRRPNTSFCFLDIRSPGLGDTAMYLCATSRDNAGGSYNEQFFGPGTRLTVL.

This clone was counted only a few times. The chain links TRBV13 to TRBJ2-5; TRBD2 matches at 7 bases. Trimming at V came to 4 bases and at J to 7 bases, leaving 12 bases not matched to a gene. Germline values: CDR1 PRHDT, CDR2 FYEKMQ (reference sequence). The CDR3 extends over 15 amino acids. The CDR3 nucleotides are TGTGCCAGCAGCTCGACCTTTGCGGGAGATCGGACCCAGTACTTC. This sequence encodes CASSSTFAGDRTQYF.

About this clone itself: Other DNA variants within this sample encode the same CDR3. V and J are TRBV5-1 and TRBJ2-7; no definite D call. V lost 4 bases and J lost 3, with 8 bases in between. The germline V gene has CDR1 SGHRS and CDR2 YFSETQ. The CDR3 has 12 amino acids. The CDR3 nucleotides are TGCGCCAGCAGCCTGGACCTCTACGAGCAGTACTTC. Translation: CASSLDLYEQYF.

V is TRBV10-1 and J is TRBJ1-1; no definite D call. The germline V gene encodes CDR1 WNHNN and CDR2 SYGVQD (reference sequence). V lost 3 bases, J lost 2 bases, and 7 bases lay in between. The CDR3 is 13 residues long. The CDR3: CASSEMGNTEAFF. In DNA form, the CDR3 reads TGCGCCAGCAGTGAAATGGGCAACACTGAAGCTTTCTTT.

The genes are TRBV6-6 and TRBJ1-5; possibly TRBD1 for D (5 bases). The CDR3 extends over 16 amino acids. CDR1 and CDR2 from the germline V gene are MNHNY and SVGAGI (reference sequence). The V gene lost 2 bases and the J gene lost 8 bases, with 19 bases spanning the gap. The CDR3, as DNA: TGTGCCAGCAGTTACGGCAGGGCGGTCAGGCCCGAGCCCCAGCATTTT. Protein: CASSYGRAVRPEPQHF.

This sequence joins TRBV5-4 and TRBJ2-5; TRBD1 matches at 7 bases. J gave up 7 bases and V 4 bases, and 13 bases lay outside the gene matches. Germline V gene sequence: CDR1 SGHNT, CDR2 YYREEE (reference sequence). This CDR3 region has 15 residues. The CDR3 bases are TGTGCCAGCAGCCCTGGACAGGCGACCTCAGGGACCCAGTACTTC. It specifies CASSPGQATSGTQYF.

This chain uses TRBV9 with TRBJ1-3; no firm D call. The CDR3 is 14 amino acids. Germline CDR1 is SGDLS and CDR2 is YYNGEE. Trimming took off 3 bases at V and 0 bases at J, with 7 bases between the two ends. The CDR3 is CASSALSSGNTIYF. The DNA for the CDR3 is TGTGCCAGCAGCGCCTTAAGCTCTGGAAACACCATATATTTT.

This clone was observed a few times. CDR3 sequence: CASQAVGNTIYF. Here the CDR3 DNA reads TGTGCCAGTCAGGCAGTTGGAAACACCATATATTTT. The rearrangement links TRBV7-8 to TRBJ1-3; no clear D gene. This CDR3 has 12 residues. The germline gives CDR1 SGHVS, CDR2 FQNEAQ. V lost 9 bases and J 3 bases, leaving 9 bases between the germline ends.

J is TRBJ2-2 and V is TRBV9, with a tentative D call TRBD1 (5 bases). Germline V gene data show CDR1 as SGDLS and CDR2 as YYNGEE. V lost 0 bases and J 6 bases, leaving 9 bases between the germline ends. This CDR3 is built from 14 residues. The CDR3 sequence is CASSVARAPGELFF. CDR3 nucleotide sequence: TGTGCCAGCAGCGTAGCCAGGGCCCCCGGGGAGCTGTTTTTT. The whole variable domain, remainder taken from reference TRBV9 and TRBJ2-2, is DSGVTQTPKHLITATGQRVTLRCSPRSGDLSVYWYQQSLDQGLQFLIQYYNGEERAKGNILERFSAQQFPDLHSELNLSSLELGDSALYFCASSVARAPGELFFGEGSRLTVL.

The chain is built from TRBV5-4 and TRBJ2-7; TRBD1 matches at 11 bases. V shed 0 bases, J shed 4 bases, and the junction held 9 bases outside the gene matches. This CDR3 region has 17 residues. CDR1 SGHNT and CDR2 YYREEE come from the germline V gene (reference sequence). This chain's CDR3 is CASSLAQAGQGVYEQYF. The CDR3 nucleotides read TGTGCCAGCAGCTTGGCCCAGGCGGGACAGGGGGTATACGAGCAGTACTTC.

This clone was seen ten or more times. The chain combines TRBV7-9 with TRBJ2-5; TRBD1 or TRBD2 may be the D gene (5 bases each). The germline gives CDR1 SEHNR, CDR2 FQNEAQ (reference sequence). This CDR3 is built from 16 residues. Trimming left V 1 base short and J 3 bases short, with 15 bases between. In nucleotides, the CDR3 is TGTGCCAGCAGCTTAGTTGGGGGTGACAATAAAGAGACCCAGTACTTC. Translating it yields CASSLVGGDNKETQYF. The entire variable domain, with the rest obtained from reference TRBV7-9 and TRBJ2-5, is as follows: DTGVSQNPRHKITKRGQNVTFRCDPISEHNRLYWYRQTLGQGPEFLTYFQNEAQLEKSRLLSDRFSAERPKGSFSTLEIQRTEQGDSAMYLCASSLVGGDNKETQYFGPGTRLLVL.

The genes are TRBV30 and TRBJ1-6; D is ambiguous. CDR3 length equals 11 residues. CDR1 GTSNPN and CDR2 SVGIG come from the germline V gene (reference sequence). Trimming removed 2 bases from V and 6 bases from J, with 2 bases in between. CDR3 nucleotides: TGTGCCTGGAGTAGTAATTCACCCCTCCACTTT. Encoded protein: CAWSSNSPLHF.

This rearrangement joins TRBV5-6 to TRBJ1-2, with D maybe TRBD1 (6 bases). The V end lost 2 bases, the J end lost 4 bases, and 12 bases lay between the germline ends. Germline lookup yields CDR1 SGHDT and CDR2 YYEEEE. The CDR3 sequence is 14 residues long. CDR3 sequence: CASSFVGAGYGYTF. CDR3 DNA sequence: TGTGCCAGCAGCTTCGTGGGGGCAGGCTATGGCTACACCTTC.